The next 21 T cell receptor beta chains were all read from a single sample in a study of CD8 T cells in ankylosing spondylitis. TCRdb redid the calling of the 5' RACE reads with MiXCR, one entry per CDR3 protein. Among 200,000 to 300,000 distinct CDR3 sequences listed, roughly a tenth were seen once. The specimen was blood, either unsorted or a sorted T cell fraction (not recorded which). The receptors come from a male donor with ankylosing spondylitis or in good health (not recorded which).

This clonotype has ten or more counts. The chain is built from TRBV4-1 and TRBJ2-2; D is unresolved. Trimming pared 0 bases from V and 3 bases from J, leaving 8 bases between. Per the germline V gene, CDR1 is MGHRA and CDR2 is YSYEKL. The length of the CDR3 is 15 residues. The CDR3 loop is CASSQDERYTGELFF. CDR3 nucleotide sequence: TGCGCCAGCAGCCAAGATGAAAGGTACACCGGGGAGCTGTTTTTT.

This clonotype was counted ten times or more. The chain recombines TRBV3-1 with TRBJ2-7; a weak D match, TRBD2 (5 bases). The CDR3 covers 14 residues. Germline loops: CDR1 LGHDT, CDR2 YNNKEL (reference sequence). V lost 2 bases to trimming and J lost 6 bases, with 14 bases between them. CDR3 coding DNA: TGTGCCAGCAGCCAACTAGCTGGAGCCTCCGAGCAGTACTTC. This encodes CASSQLAGASEQYF.

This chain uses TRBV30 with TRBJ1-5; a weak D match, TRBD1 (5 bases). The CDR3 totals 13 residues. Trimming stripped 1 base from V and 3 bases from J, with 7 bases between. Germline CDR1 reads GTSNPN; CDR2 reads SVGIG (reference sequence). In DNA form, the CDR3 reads TGTGCCTGGAGTGCCGGGACCAATCAGCCCCAGCATTTT. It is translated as CAWSAGTNQPQHF.

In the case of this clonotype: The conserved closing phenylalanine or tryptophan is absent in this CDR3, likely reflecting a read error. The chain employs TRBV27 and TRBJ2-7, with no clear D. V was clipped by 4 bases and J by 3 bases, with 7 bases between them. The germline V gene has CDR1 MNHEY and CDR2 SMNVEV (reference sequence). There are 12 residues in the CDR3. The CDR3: CASSSDGYEQYL. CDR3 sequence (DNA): TGTGCCAGCAGTTCCGACGGCTACGAGCAGTACCTC.

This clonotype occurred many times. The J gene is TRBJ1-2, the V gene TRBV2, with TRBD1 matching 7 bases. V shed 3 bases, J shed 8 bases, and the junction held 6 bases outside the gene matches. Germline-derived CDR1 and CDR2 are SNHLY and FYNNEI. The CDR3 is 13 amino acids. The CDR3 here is CASSERGLEGYTF. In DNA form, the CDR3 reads TGTGCCAGCAGTGAGAGGGGGCTTGAGGGCTACACCTTC. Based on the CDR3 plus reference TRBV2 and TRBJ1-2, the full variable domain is EPEVTQTPSHQVTQMGQEVILRCVPISNHLYFYWYRQILGQKVEFLVSFYNNEISEKSEIFDDQFSVERPDGSNFTLKIRSTKLEDSAMYFCASSERGLEGYTFGSGTRLTVV.

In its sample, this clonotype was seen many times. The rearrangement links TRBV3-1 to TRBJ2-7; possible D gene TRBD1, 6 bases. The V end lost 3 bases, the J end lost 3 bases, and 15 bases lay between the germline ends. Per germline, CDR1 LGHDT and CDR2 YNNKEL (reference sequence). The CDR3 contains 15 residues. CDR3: CASSHPPTGLYEQYF. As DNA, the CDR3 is TGTGCCAGCAGCCATCCCCCTACAGGGCTCTACGAGCAGTACTTC.

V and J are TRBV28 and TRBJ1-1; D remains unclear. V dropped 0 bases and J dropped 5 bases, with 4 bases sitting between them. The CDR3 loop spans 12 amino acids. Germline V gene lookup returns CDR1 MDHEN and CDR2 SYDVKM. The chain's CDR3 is CASSLWRTEAFF. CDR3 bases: TGTGCCAGCAGTTTATGGAGAACTGAAGCTTTCTTT.

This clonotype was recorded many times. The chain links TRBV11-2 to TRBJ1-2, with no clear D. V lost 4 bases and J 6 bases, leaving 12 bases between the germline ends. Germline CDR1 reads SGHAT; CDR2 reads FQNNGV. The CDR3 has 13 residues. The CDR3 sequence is CASSSSAGDGYTF. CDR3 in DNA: TGTGCCAGCAGCTCATCCGCTGGTGATGGCTACACCTTC.

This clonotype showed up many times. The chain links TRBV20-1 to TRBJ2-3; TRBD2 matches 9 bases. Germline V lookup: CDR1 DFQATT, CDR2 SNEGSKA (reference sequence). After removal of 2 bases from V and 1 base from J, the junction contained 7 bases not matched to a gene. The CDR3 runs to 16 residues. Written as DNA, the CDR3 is TGCAGTGCTAGAAGGGCGGTAGCGGGAGGCACAGATACGCAGTATTTT. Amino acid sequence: CSARRAVAGGTDTQYF.

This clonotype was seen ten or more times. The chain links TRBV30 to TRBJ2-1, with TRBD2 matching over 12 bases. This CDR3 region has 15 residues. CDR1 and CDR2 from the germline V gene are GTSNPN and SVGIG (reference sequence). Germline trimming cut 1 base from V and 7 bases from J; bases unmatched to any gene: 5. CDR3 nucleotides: TGTGCCTGGAGTGACCCGGGACTAGCGGGTAATGAGCAGTTCTTC. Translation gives CAWSDPGLAGNEQFF.

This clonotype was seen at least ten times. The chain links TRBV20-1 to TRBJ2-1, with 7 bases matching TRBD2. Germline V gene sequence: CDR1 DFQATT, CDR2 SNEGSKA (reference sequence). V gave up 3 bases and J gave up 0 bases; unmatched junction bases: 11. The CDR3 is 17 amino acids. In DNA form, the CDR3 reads TGCAGTGCTAGTTGGGAGAGACTAGCCCGCTCCTACAATGAGCAGTTCTTC. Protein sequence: CSASWERLARSYNEQFF.

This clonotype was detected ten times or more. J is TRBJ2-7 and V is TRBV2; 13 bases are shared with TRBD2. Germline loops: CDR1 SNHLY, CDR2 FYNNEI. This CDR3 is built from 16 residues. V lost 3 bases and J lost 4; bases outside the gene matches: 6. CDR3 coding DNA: TGTGCCAGCAGTGACGTCCCGGGACTAGCGGGGTACGAGCAGTACTTC. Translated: CASSDVPGLAGYEQYF.

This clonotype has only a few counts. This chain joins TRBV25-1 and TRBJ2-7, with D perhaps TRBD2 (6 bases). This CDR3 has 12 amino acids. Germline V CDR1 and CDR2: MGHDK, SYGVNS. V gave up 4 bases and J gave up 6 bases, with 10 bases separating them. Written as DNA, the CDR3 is TGTGCCAGCAGTGCAGGAGGGACCGAGCAGTACTTC. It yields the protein CASSAGGTEQYF.

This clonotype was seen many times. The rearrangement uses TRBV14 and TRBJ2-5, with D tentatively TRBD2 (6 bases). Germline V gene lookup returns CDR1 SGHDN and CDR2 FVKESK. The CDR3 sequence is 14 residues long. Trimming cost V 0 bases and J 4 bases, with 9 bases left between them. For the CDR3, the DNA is TGTGCCAGCAGCCAAGATTCAGCGGGAGAGACCCAGTACTTC. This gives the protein CASSQDSAGETQYF. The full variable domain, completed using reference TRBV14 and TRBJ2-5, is EAGVTQFPSHSVIEKGQTVTLRCDPISGHDNLYWYRRVMGKEIKFLLHFVKESKQDESGMPNNRFLAERTGGTYSTLKVQPAELEDSGVYFCASSQDSAGETQYFGPGTRLLVL.

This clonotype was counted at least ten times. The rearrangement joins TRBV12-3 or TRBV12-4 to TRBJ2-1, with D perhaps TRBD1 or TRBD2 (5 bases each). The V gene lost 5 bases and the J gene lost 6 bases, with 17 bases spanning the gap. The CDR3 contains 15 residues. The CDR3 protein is CASSPRASGGNEQFF. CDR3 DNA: TGTGCCAGCAGTCCCCGGGCTAGTGGGGGCAATGAGCAGTTCTTC.

The CDR3 is CASSLGPGAEAFF. The CDR3 DNA reads as TGTGCCAGCAGCTTAGGTCCGGGAGCTGAAGCTTTCTTT. V is TRBV11-2 and J is TRBJ1-1; D uncertain. Germline CDR1 SGHAT, CDR2 FQNNGV. Trimming stripped 1 base from V and 6 bases from J, with 9 bases between. There are 13 residues in the CDR3. Full variable domain (missing parts from reference TRBV11-2 and TRBJ1-1): EAGVAQSPRYKIIEKRQSVAFWCNPISGHATLYWYQQILGQGPKLLIQFQNNGVVDDSQLPKDRFSAERLKGVDSTLKIQPAKLEDSAVYLCASSLGPGAEAFFGQGTRLTVV.

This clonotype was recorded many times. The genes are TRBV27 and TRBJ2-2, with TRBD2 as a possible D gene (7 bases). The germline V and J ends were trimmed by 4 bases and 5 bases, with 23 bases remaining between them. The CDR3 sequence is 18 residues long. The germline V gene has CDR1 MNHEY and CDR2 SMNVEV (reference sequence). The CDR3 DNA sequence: TGTGCCAGCAGTTCCCGCTCCCCGGGGGGCGGATGGACCGGGGAGCTGTTTTTT. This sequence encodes CASSSRSPGGGWTGELFF.

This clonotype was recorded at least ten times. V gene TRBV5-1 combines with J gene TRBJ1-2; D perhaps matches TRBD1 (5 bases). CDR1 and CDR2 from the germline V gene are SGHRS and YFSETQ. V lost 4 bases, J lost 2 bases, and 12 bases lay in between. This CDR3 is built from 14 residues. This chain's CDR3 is CASSPRQPNYGYTF. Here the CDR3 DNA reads TGCGCCAGCAGCCCGAGACAGCCCAACTATGGCTACACCTTC.

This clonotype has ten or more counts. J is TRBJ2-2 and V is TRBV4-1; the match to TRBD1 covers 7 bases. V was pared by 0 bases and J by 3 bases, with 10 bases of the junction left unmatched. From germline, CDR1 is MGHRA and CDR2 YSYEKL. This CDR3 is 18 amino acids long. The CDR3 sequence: CASSQDPAAGGDTGELFF. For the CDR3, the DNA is TGCGCCAGCAGCCAAGATCCGGCGGCAGGGGGAGACACCGGGGAGCTGTTTTTT.

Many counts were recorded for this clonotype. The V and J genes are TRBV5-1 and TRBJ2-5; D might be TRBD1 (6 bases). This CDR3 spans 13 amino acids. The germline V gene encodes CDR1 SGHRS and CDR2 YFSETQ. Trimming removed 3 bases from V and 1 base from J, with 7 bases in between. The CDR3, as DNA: TGCGCCAGCAGCTGGGACATCCAAGAGACCCAGTACTTC. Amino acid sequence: CASSWDIQETQYF. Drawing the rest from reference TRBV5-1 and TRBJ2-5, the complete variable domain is KAGVTQTPRYLIKTRGQQVTLSCSPISGHRSVSWYQQTPGQGLQFLFEYFSETQRNKGNFPGRFSGRQFSNSRSEMNVSTLELGDSALYLCASSWDIQETQYFGPGTRLLVL.

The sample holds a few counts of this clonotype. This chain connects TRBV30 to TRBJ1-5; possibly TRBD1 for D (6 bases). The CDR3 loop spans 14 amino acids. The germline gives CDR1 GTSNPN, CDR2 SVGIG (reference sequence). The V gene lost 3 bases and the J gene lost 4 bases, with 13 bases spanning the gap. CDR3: CAWSQTGPNQPQHF. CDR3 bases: TGTGCCTGGAGCCAAACAGGGCCTAATCAGCCCCAGCATTTT.